The sequence of this TCR beta chain was determined in a study of T cells in Graves' hyperthyroidism and ophthalmopathy. Researchers amplified the TCR beta CDR3 regions from RNA transcripts. With the HTBI primer set, the TCR CDR3 went through a first round of RT-PCR. TCRdb analysed the multiplex PCR reads with MiXCR anew, one entry per CDR3 protein. The sample yields a few hundred thousand distinct CDR3 sequences, about 15% seen once. Germline V lookup: CDR1 SGHDN, CDR2 FVKESK. Trimming removed 4 bases from V and 2 bases from J, with 12 bases in between. The CDR3 sequence is 14 residues long. This clonotype appeared a few times.

The sequenced sample was blood. V is TRBV14 and J is TRBJ2-7, with D unclear. This receptor was taken from a woman in her sixties or seventies with Graves' ophthalmopathy. The CDR3 nucleotides are TGTGCCAGCAGCCGTCAAGGTTATCCCTACGAGCAGTACTTC. It specifies CASSRQGYPYEQYF.